This entry lists 30 T cell receptor beta chains sequenced from one sample in a study of T cells after posttransplantation cyclophosphamide. The table came from immunoSEQ multiplex PCR; TCRdb's copy has only in-frame clones and leaves some out. The data show under 40,000 clones, with none appearing a single time. The sample comprised PBMCs. The receptors originated from a woman between 45 and 65 years old in good health and a related stem cell transplant donor.

This rearrangement joins TRBV7-3 to TRBJ2-4, with D perhaps matching TRBD2 (6 bases). V lost 5 bases, J lost 9 bases, and 29 bases lay in between. Germline V gene sequence: CDR1 SGHTA, CDR2 FQGTGA. This CDR3 is 18 amino acids long. For the CDR3, the DNA is TGTGCCAGCAGCACGTCTCCTGGCGGCAATACTAACGGGGGCATTCAGTACTTC. Translating it yields CASSTSPGGNTNGGIQYF.

This clone was counted at least ten times. The chain couples TRBV27 to TRBJ1-2; 9 bases are shared with TRBD1. The V gene end was trimmed by 8 bases and the J gene end by 2 bases; junction bases not matched to a gene: 9. The germline CDR1 and CDR2 sequences are MNHEY and SMNVEV (reference sequence). The CDR3 sequence is 15 residues long. CDR3 residues: CASGYHGQGNYGYTF. The CDR3 nucleotides are TGTGCCAGCGGGTACCACGGACAGGGGAACTATGGCTACACCTTC.

This clone came up many times. V is TRBV4-1 and J is TRBJ1-1; D is unclear. From germline, CDR1 is MGHRA and CDR2 YSYEKL. The CDR3 consists of 14 residues. Trimming cost V 1 base and J 1 base, with 7 bases left between them. CDR3 bases: TGCGCCAGCAGCCAAGCGGGGAGGAACACTGAAGCTTTCTTT. Protein sequence: CASSQAGRNTEAFF.

This clone was seen many times. The CDR3 DNA reads as TGTGCCAGCAGCCAACCCGACCGCGGAGTACATGGCTACACCTTC. It yields the protein CASSQPDRGVHGYTF. This chain joins TRBV4-2 and TRBJ1-2; D gene uncertain. The V end was cut by 2 bases, the J end by 6 bases, with 16 bases between. The CDR3 is 15 amino acids. Germline-derived CDR1 and CDR2 are LGHNA and YNFKEQ.

This clone was observed at least ten times. The chain employs TRBV19 and TRBJ1-1, with D perhaps TRBD1 (6 bases). Trimming removed 5 bases from V and 1 base from J, with 11 bases in between. The CDR3 is 14 residues long. Germline V gene lookup returns CDR1 LNHDA and CDR2 SQIVND (reference sequence). The CDR3: CASSPWTENTEAFF. Here the CDR3 DNA reads TGTGCCAGTAGTCCCTGGACAGAGAACACTGAAGCTTTCTTT. Together with reference TRBV19 and TRBJ1-1, the CDR3 gives the full variable domain: DGGITQSPKYLFRKEGQNVTLSCEQNLNHDAMYWYRQDPGQGLRLIYYSQIVNDFQKGDIAEGYSVSREKKESFPLTVTSAQKNPTAFYLCASSPWTENTEAFFGQGTRLTVV.

This clone has ten or more counts. This rearrangement joins TRBV27 to TRBJ2-7; 11 bases agree with TRBD2. J was trimmed by 0 bases and V by 6 bases; bases with no gene match: 4. CDR1 is MNHEY and CDR2 is SMNVEV in the germline V gene (reference sequence). The CDR3 is 15 amino acids. The CDR3 reads CASSSTSGGSYEQYF. CDR3 in DNA: TGTGCCAGCAGCTCCACTAGCGGGGGCTCCTACGAGCAGTACTTC.

This clone was recorded many times. The chain links TRBV6-6 to TRBJ2-1; D gene uncertain. This CDR3 comprises 13 residues. Trimming removed 5 bases from V and 9 bases from J, with 14 bases in between. Germline V lookup: CDR1 MNHNY, CDR2 SVGAGI (reference sequence). In DNA, the CDR3 is TGTGCCAGCAGTACCACCCTAGATTTTGAGCAGTTCTTC. The encoded protein is CASSTTLDFEQFF.

V and J are TRBV29-1 and TRBJ1-2; D not resolved. Germline CDR1 and CDR2: SQVTM and ANQGSEA. V was cut by 5 bases and J by 2 bases, with 15 bases left in between. This CDR3 comprises 14 residues. In DNA, the CDR3 is TGCAGCGTTCTTTACCTTGGGCAGAACTATGGCTACACCTTC. This translates into CSVLYLGQNYGYTF. Full variable domain (outside the CDR3, taken from reference TRBV29-1 and TRBJ1-2): SAVISQKPSRDICQRGTSLTIQCQVDSQVTMMFWYRQQPGQSLTLIATANQGSEATYESGFVIDKFPISRPNLTFSTLTVSNMSPEDSSIYLCSVLYLGQNYGYTFGSGTRLTVV.

The sample holds many counts of this clone. The chain employs TRBV7-7 and TRBJ2-5; no definite D call. Germline lookup yields CDR1 SSHAT and CDR2 FNYEAQ (reference sequence). CDR3 length equals 11 residues. V lost 4 bases to trimming and J lost 10 bases, with 10 bases between them. This CDR3 reads CASSSDWSQYF. CDR3 DNA: TGTGCCAGCAGCTCCGACTGGAGCCAGTACTTC.

The sample holds many counts of this clone. V usage is TRBV5-4 and J usage is TRBJ1-2, with a weak D call TRBD1 (5 bases). This CDR3 has 13 residues. From germline, CDR1 is SGHNT and CDR2 YYREEE (reference sequence). V was shortened by 0 bases and J by 8 bases, with 11 bases between the two germline ends. The CDR3: CASSLAGQGGYTF. CDR3 sequence (DNA): TGTGCCAGCAGCTTGGCCGGGCAGGGCGGCTACACCTTC.

In this sample, this clone turned up many times. The chain combines TRBV7-8 with TRBJ2-1; 12 nucleotides agree with TRBD2. The germline V gene encodes CDR1 SGHVS and CDR2 FQNEAQ. After removal of 0 bases from V and 5 bases from J, the junction contained 8 bases not matched to a gene. The CDR3 covers 18 residues. The chain's CDR3 is CASSLAPGLAGSDNEQFF. CDR3 in DNA: TGTGCCAGCAGCTTAGCGCCCGGACTAGCGGGATCAGACAATGAGCAGTTCTTC.

This clone was found many times. The V gene is TRBV5-8, the J gene TRBJ2-1; perhaps TRBD1 as D (6 bases). The V gene's germline CDR1 is SGHTS and CDR2 YDEGEE. V dropped 4 bases and J dropped 6 bases, with 17 bases sitting between them. The CDR3 totals 15 residues. In DNA form, the CDR3 reads TGTGCCAGCAGCCGAGTCCTTTTAGGGGGCAATGAGCAGTTCTTC. The encoded protein is CASSRVLLGGNEQFF.

This clone was recorded many times. V and J are TRBV19 and TRBJ2-7, with D perhaps matching TRBD2 (6 bases). CDR1 LNHDA and CDR2 SQIVND come from the germline V gene (reference sequence). V lost 7 bases and J 3 bases, leaving 16 bases between the germline ends. The CDR3 sequence is 14 residues long. The DNA of the CDR3 is TGTGCCAGTACCCCTCGGGACTCTCACTACGAGCAGTACTTC. Protein: CASTPRDSHYEQYF.

This clone was recorded at least ten times. This chain connects TRBV5-1 to TRBJ1-1; D may be TRBD1 (5 bases). The CDR3 contains 16 residues. The V gene's germline CDR1 is SGHRS and CDR2 YFSETQ. V was pared by 3 bases and J by 1 base, with 16 bases between. In nucleotides, the CDR3 is TGCGCCAGCAGCTCCGGATTAGACAGACCGAACACTGAAGCTTTCTTT. Translation: CASSSGLDRPNTEAFF.

This rearrangement joins TRBV5-4 to TRBJ2-5; D perhaps matches TRBD2 (6 bases). The CDR3 extends over 14 amino acids. Germline lookup yields CDR1 SGHNT and CDR2 YYREEE (reference sequence). The germline V and J ends were trimmed by 9 bases and 5 bases, with 20 bases remaining between them. This chain's CDR3 is CATGAAGSRETQYF. The CDR3 DNA follows: TGTGCCACCGGGGCGGCGGGGTCGAGGGAGACCCAGTACTTC.

This clone was counted at least ten times. The chain carries TRBV7-3 and TRBJ2-1; D is undetermined. Trimming left V 5 bases short and J 5 bases short, with 10 bases between. Germline CDR1 and CDR2: SGHTA and FQGTGA. The length of the CDR3 is 13 residues. CDR3 region: CASSPRVHNEQFF. CDR3 bases: TGTGCCAGCAGCCCCCGGGTTCACAATGAGCAGTTCTTC.

This clone was seen many times. The chain couples TRBV9 to TRBJ1-4; D is uncertain. Trimming stripped 0 bases from V and 4 bases from J, with 10 bases between. The CDR3 totals 15 residues. Germline V gene sequence: CDR1 SGDLS, CDR2 YYNGEE. CDR3 sequence: CASSVVAGVNEKLFF. Here the CDR3 DNA reads TGTGCCAGCAGCGTAGTGGCTGGTGTTAATGAAAAACTGTTTTTT.

The rearrangement links TRBV11-2 to TRBJ2-5; 8 nucleotides agree with TRBD1. Unmatched junction bases numbered 4, after V lost 3 bases and J lost 1 base. The CDR3 consists of 15 residues. Germline CDR1 SGHAT, CDR2 FQNNGV. CDR3 protein: CASSFGQGSQETQYF. The CDR3 nucleotides are TGTGCCAGCAGCTTCGGACAGGGATCCCAAGAGACCCAGTACTTC. The full variable domain, its missing parts supplied by reference TRBV11-2 and TRBJ2-5, is EAGVAQSPRYKIIEKRQSVAFWCNPISGHATLYWYQQILGQGPKLLIQFQNNGVVDDSQLPKDRFSAERLKGVDSTLKIQPAKLEDSAVYLCASSFGQGSQETQYFGPGTRLLVL.

V gene TRBV29-1 combines with J gene TRBJ1-2; 10 nucleotides line up with TRBD1. The V gene's germline CDR1 is SQVTM and CDR2 ANQGSEA. CDR3 length: 13 amino acids. V lost 3 bases to trimming and J lost 6 bases; unmatched junction nucleotides: 4. The CDR3: CSVDPGTGDGYTF. The CDR3 region has the DNA TGCAGCGTTGATCCCGGGACAGGGGATGGCTACACCTTC. The complete variable domain, with remaining parts taken from reference TRBV29-1 and TRBJ1-2, reads SAVISQKPSRDICQRGTSLTIQCQVDSQVTMMFWYRQQPGQSLTLIATANQGSEATYESGFVIDKFPISRPNLTFSTLTVSNMSPEDSSIYLCSVDPGTGDGYTFGSGTRLTVV.

This clone was found many times. J is TRBJ1-4 and V is TRBV7-9; no reliable D call. This CDR3 spans 12 amino acids. Trimming removed 3 bases from V and 8 bases from J, with 7 bases in between. Germline CDR1 SEHNR, CDR2 FQNEAQ (reference sequence). CDR3 in amino acids: CASSLIGEKLFF. The CDR3 DNA sequence: TGTGCCAGCAGCTTGATAGGGGAAAAACTGTTTTTT.

This clone was observed many times. This rearrangement joins TRBV6-1 to TRBJ1-2; 7 nucleotides match TRBD1. V trimming: 8 bases; J trimming: 4 bases; junction bases outside the gene matches: 7. The CDR3 extends over 13 amino acids. Germline V CDR1 and CDR2: MNHNS, SASEGT. The DNA for the CDR3 is TGTGCCAGCCGCTCAGGGGGAGGCTATGGCTACACCTTC. It specifies CASRSGGGYGYTF.

This clone has ten or more counts. The gene calls are TRBV19 and TRBJ2-2; 7 bases fit TRBD1. This CDR3 comprises 15 residues. The V and J ends lost 3 bases and 5 bases, in that order; junction bases with no gene match: 6. Germline CDR1 is LNHDA and CDR2 is SQIVND (reference sequence). The CDR3 reads CASSIKSRGTGELFF. For the CDR3, the DNA is TGTGCCAGTAGTATCAAATCCAGGGGGACCGGGGAGCTGTTTTTT.

V gene TRBV5-1 combines with J gene TRBJ2-7, with 9 bases identical to TRBD2. V shed 3 bases and J 2 bases; nucleotides not matched to a gene: 9. Germline CDR1 is SGHRS and CDR2 is YFSETQ. CDR3 length: 16 amino acids. The CDR3 is CASSWETSGAAYEQYF. The CDR3 DNA reads TGCGCCAGCAGCTGGGAGACTAGCGGAGCTGCCTACGAGCAGTACTTC.

This clone was seen at least ten times. The V call is TRBV27, the J call TRBJ2-3; 8 bases agree with TRBD1. CDR1 and CDR2 (germline): MNHEY, SMNVEV (reference sequence). The V and J ends lost 4 bases and 3 bases, in that order; junction bases with no gene match: 12. This CDR3 comprises 17 residues. As DNA, the CDR3 is TGTGCCAGCAGTTCAGTTGGGAGACAGGGGACAACAGATACGCAGTATTTT. This translates into CASSSVGRQGTTDTQYF.

This clone was recorded at least ten times. The chain links TRBV7-2 to TRBJ2-1; 8 bases align to TRBD2. The V segment lost 5 bases and the J segment 10 bases; nucleotides outside the gene matches: 13. Germline CDR1 SGHTA, CDR2 FQGNSA. The CDR3 spans 15 residues. CDR3 loop: CASSPRTSTGLEQFF. DNA of the CDR3: TGTGCCAGCAGCCCCCGGACTAGCACGGGGTTAGAGCAGTTCTTC.

This clone was detected a few times. The genes are TRBV30 and TRBJ2-7, with 9 bases that match TRBD1. Germline assignment: CDR1 GTSNPN and CDR2 SVGIG (reference sequence). After removal of 4 bases from V and 6 bases from J, the junction contained 7 bases not matched to a gene. The CDR3 runs to 13 residues. The CDR3 DNA sequence: TGTGCCTGGACCCGGGACAGGGCGGGCGAGCAGTACTTC. Translating gives CAWTRDRAGEQYF.

This clone was seen ten or more times. This chain connects TRBV5-6 to TRBJ1-5, with TRBD1 as a possible D gene (5 bases). V lost 0 bases and J lost 4, with 11 bases in between. This CDR3 contains 15 residues. Germline loops: CDR1 SGHDT, CDR2 YYEEEE. The CDR3 region is CASSLAGRVNQPQHF. CDR3 nucleotide sequence: TGTGCCAGCAGCTTGGCCGGCAGGGTGAATCAGCCCCAGCATTTT.

There are many counts of this clone. The chain combines TRBV5-4 with TRBJ1-3, with a possible D match to TRBD1 (5 bases). CDR1 is SGHNT, CDR2 YYREEE, per germline (reference sequence). The ends were cut back, 1 base at V and 3 bases at J, with 14 bases in the middle. This CDR3 is built from 16 residues. The CDR3 DNA reads TGTGCCAGCAGCTTGTCGATTGGAGGGGATGGAAACACCATATATTTT. This gives the protein CASSLSIGGDGNTIYF.

This clone was observed at least ten times. The chain links TRBV7-2 to TRBJ1-5; D is ambiguous. Germline loops: CDR1 SGHTA, CDR2 FQGNSA. This CDR3 comprises 16 residues. V was cut by 1 base and J by 9 bases, with 19 bases left in between. The DNA of the CDR3 is TGTGCCAGCAGCTTAGGAGGTGGGCAGTGGCTTCGGCCCCAGCATTTT. Its translation is CASSLGGGQWLRPQHF.

This clone was counted ten times or more. The V gene is TRBV12-3 or TRBV12-4, the J gene TRBJ2-1, with TRBD1 identical over 7 bases. Trimming cost V 6 bases and J 1 base; bases outside gene matches: 9. The CDR3 consists of 16 residues. CDR3 nucleotides: TGTGCCAGCAGCTGGGACAGTCTCTGGTCCTACAATGAGCAGTTCTTC. Amino acids: CASSWDSLWSYNEQFF.